This T cell receptor (beta chain) was captured by sequencing in a study of OX40 agonist ivuxolimab in advanced cancers. The study in broad terms: Ivuxolimab, which targeted the costimulatory receptor OX40 (CD134), was an agonistic, fully human IgG2 monoclonal antibody. The dose-escalation cohort was about 83% male with a mean age of about 58 years, ranging from roughly 20 to 80. Peripheral TCRbeta sequencing was intended to test whether TCR sequence diversity was altered and clonal T-cell expansion was caused by ivuxolimab. The monotherapy dose-escalation portion (N of about 52 patients) of the phase I ivuxolimab trial is reported in the paper. Prior anti-PD-1, anti-PD-L1 or anti-CTLA-4 therapy was permitted, and checkpoint inhibitors had been received by approximately 39% of dose-escalation patients. Of the roughly 52 patients in dose escalation, 19 had hepatocellular carcinoma, approximately 15 had melanoma, 9 had renal cell carcinoma and 9 had head and neck cancer. Partial responses occurred in three dose-escalation patients: two with cutaneous melanoma and one with hepatocellular carcinoma. Intravenous ivuxolimab was administered to patients every 2 weeks at six dose levels: 0.01, 0.1, 0.3, 1.5, 3 and 10 mg/kg.

The trial excluded patients who had a history of autoimmune disease or were on systemic immunosuppression. Peripheral blood for TCR sequencing was collected from all dose cohorts at baseline, on cycle 4 day 1, and on cycle 7 day 1. Samples came from an open-label, multicenter, first-in-human phase I dose-escalation trial of ivuxolimab. Adults with locally advanced or metastatic melanoma, renal cell, hepatocellular, or head and neck squamous cell carcinoma were enrolled in the trial. Before TCR sequencing, CD4+ T cells and CD8+ T cells from peripheral blood were sorted into separate populations. On this clone itself: Its antigen has not been determined. Qualities for individual bases were not recorded, and no much larger clone is one base off.

Results and caveats for the whole study, not just this receptor: Low levels of normalized T-cell clonal expansion were also seen in some nonresponding patients. At doses from 0.1 to 3.0 mg/kg, clonal expansion was seen in both CD4+ and CD8+ blood T cells between baseline and week 6. Partial responders in the 0.1-3.0 mg/kg groups had among the lowest normalized peripheral clonal expansion, especially among CD8+ T cells. On average, CD8+ T cells showed more expanded clones than CD4+ T cells after ivuxolimab. The antigen specificity of the peripheral T cells that underwent clonal expansion was not determined.

The cysteine opens and the phenylalanine closes a CDR3 of 14 amino acids. Only the CDR3 part of the read is kept: 42 bases, read in frame from the first base. The germline V gene (reference sequence) sets CDR1 to MNHEY and CDR2 to SMNVEV. V loses 0 bases, J loses 2 bases, and the germline ends lie 7 bases apart. Genomic DNA was extracted from sorted cells for sequencing of the TCRbeta CDR3 region. The immunoSEQ Assay was used to sequence the TCRbeta CDR3 regions. TCRdb took this table from immuneACCESS and kept in-frame rearrangements with V and J called. Such tables lack part of the clones; where checked against another copy, unresolved V genes explain under half of the gap, and the rest is unexplained. The sample profile shows 50,000 to 80,000 clones; roughly 81% of them were found once. The ten largest clones represent around 2.9% of the sample.

This sequence originates from an adult with an advanced solid tumor such as melanoma, head and neck, liver or kidney cancer. This sequence uses TRBV27 and TRBJ1-1; no D gene call is confident. Sequencing used CD4+ or CD8+ T cells sorted from blood, obtained in a trial of the OX40 agonist ivuxolimab. The CDR3 amino acid sequence is: CASSLSELNTEAFF. The sequenced DNA: TGTGCCAGCAGTTTATCCGAGCTTAACACTGAAGCTTTCTTT.